This passage covers 3 T cell receptor beta chains from one sample sequenced in a study of cytomegalovirus exposure and HLA in healthy donors. The PCR made use of 60 Vbeta and 13 Jbeta primers. TCRdb keeps only in-frame clones here, not all; method: immunoSEQ multiplex PCR. The table lists over 100,000 clones, approximately 75% of them singletons. The sample taken for sequencing was PBMCs. These receptors were taken from a male donor in good health and CMV-seronegative.

This chain joins TRBV11-2 and TRBJ1-2; D remains ambiguous. Looked up from germline, CDR1 is SGHAT and CDR2 is FQNNGV. CDR3 length: 13 residues. Trimming left V 5 bases short and J 1 base short, with 8 bases between. DNA for the CDR3: TGTGCCAGCAGCCCAACTTATAACTATGGCTACACCTTC. This sequence encodes CASSPTYNYGYTF.

V usage is TRBV7-8 and J usage is TRBJ1-1; 7 nucleotides match TRBD1. V dropped 0 bases and J dropped 1; count of bases not matched to a gene: 5. Per germline, CDR1 SGHVS and CDR2 FQNEAQ. The CDR3 runs to 16 residues. The CDR3 sequence: CASSLAWDRSNTEAFF. In nucleotides, the CDR3 is TGTGCCAGCAGCTTAGCGTGGGACAGATCGAACACTGAAGCTTTCTTT.

The chain carries TRBV7-8 and TRBJ2-1, with D possibly being TRBD1 (5 bases). Looked up from germline, CDR1 is SGHVS and CDR2 is FQNEAQ. This CDR3 is built from 13 residues. Trimming pared 3 bases from V and 3 bases from J, leaving 6 bases between. The chain's CDR3 is CASSFDSYNEQFF. CDR3 bases: TGTGCCAGCAGCTTCGACAGCTACAATGAGCAGTTCTTC.